The rows below give T cell receptor beta chains drawn from one sample of a study of control samples from healthy donors and cancer patients. Sequencing was performed with immunoSEQ multiplex PCR; in TCRdb, only in-frame clones are kept and a portion is missing. The repertoire holds 97,000 or so clones, with 90% to 95% as singletons. Source material: blood. The receptors originated from a woman aged 18-35 years in good health. Each CDR3 is given with its conserved first and last residue. The D gene is left open where the match is weak. Part of the rows lack a size; the others show once, few, many or a class for expanded clones.

cdr3_nt cdr3_aa clone_size d_call j_call v_call
TGTGCCAGCAGCCCGGGACTTCGGGAAAAACTGTTTTTT CASSPGLREKLFF - - TRBJ1-4 TRBV7-9
TGTGCCACCAGTGATTTAGGGCAACAGATATTAAGCACAGATACGCAGTATTTT CATSDLGQQILSTDTQYF - - TRBJ2-3 TRBV24-1
TGCGCCAGCAGCCCAACAGGGGGCTGGGAGACCCAGTACTTC CASSPTGGWETQYF once TRBD1 TRBJ2-5 TRBV5-1
TGTGCCAGCAGTGACCGACCTTCCCTTAGCGGGAGCTCAGATACGCAGTATTTT CASSDRPSLSGSSDTQYF - TRBD2 TRBJ2-3 TRBV6-1
TGTGCCAGCAGCCAAAAGGAGACCCAGTACTTC CASSQKETQYF once - TRBJ2-5 TRBV3-1/TRBV3-2
TGCAGCGTTGAGGTCAGGGCCGGGGTCCCGCAGTATTTT CSVEVRAGVPQYF - - TRBJ2-3 TRBV29-1
TGTGCCAGCAGCCCAGGGACCGGGCCTATGATTCAGTACTTC CASSPGTGPMIQYF - - TRBJ2-4 TRBV3-1/TRBV3-2
TGTGCCAGCAGCGTAGATGGACAGCCCTACAATGAGCAGTTCTTC CASSVDGQPYNEQFF - - TRBJ2-1 TRBV9
TGTGCCAGCACCTGGACAGTTGGCACTGAAGCTTTCTTT CASTWTVGTEAFF - - TRBJ1-1 TRBV12-3/TRBV12-4
TGTGCCAGCAGCACCAAAGGCGGGTTGGCAGATACGCAGTATTTT CASSTKGGLADTQYF - - TRBJ2-3 TRBV6-2/TRBV6-3
TGTGCCAGCAGCCTAAGACAGGGGATGAACACTGAAGCTTTCTTT CASSLRQGMNTEAFF - TRBD1 TRBJ1-1 TRBV28
TGCGCCAGCAGCTTGTCTAGCGGGAGTATCGACGAGCAGTACTTC CASSLSSGSIDEQYF - TRBD2 TRBJ2-7 TRBV5-1
TGTGCCACCAGTAAGGGGCGAAGGACAGATACGCAGTATTTT CATSKGRRTDTQYF - - TRBJ2-3 TRBV24-1
TGCAGCGTTGTCCCATCGAACACTGAAGCTTTCTTT CSVVPSNTEAFF - - TRBJ1-1 TRBV29-1
TGTGCCAGCAGCCCACCAGGACTAGCGGCCTCCTACGAGCAGTACTTC CASSPPGLAASYEQYF - TRBD2 TRBJ2-7 TRBV7-2
TGTGCCAGCAGTCTCGACATTGAAGCTTTCTTT CASSLDIEAFF - - TRBJ1-1 TRBV12-3/TRBV12-4
TGTGCCAGTAGTATCTTCCAGGGTAGAGAAAAACTGTTTTTT CASSIFQGREKLFF - - TRBJ1-4 TRBV19
TGTGCCAGCAGTGTCACGGACCTCTACACTGAAGCTTTCTTT CASSVTDLYTEAFF - - TRBJ1-1 TRBV2
TGTGCCCGGACGGGACAGGGGTTGATCCAGTACTTC CARTGQGLIQYF - TRBD1 TRBJ2-7 TRBV30
TGTGCCAGCAGCCCGACTAGTTCAGCCTACAATGAGCAGTTCTTC CASSPTSSAYNEQFF - - TRBJ2-1 TRBV11-1
TGTGCCAGCAGCTTAAGTTCTAGCGGGCTAGAGCAGTACTTC CASSLSSSGLEQYF - TRBD2 TRBJ2-7 TRBV7-8
TGTGCCAGTAGTACTACGGACTACTCTGGAAACACCATATATTTT CASSTTDYSGNTIYF once - TRBJ1-3 TRBV19
TGTGCCAGCAGTTTCAAGGGCGCCGGGGAGCTGTTTTTT CASSFKGAGELFF - - TRBJ2-2 TRBV12-3/TRBV12-4
TGTGCCAGCAGGCAGTACAGGGCCGGGGGGTCACCCCTCCACTTT CASRQYRAGGSPLHF - - TRBJ1-6 TRBV2
TGTGCCAGCAGTGAACTGAACAGCAATCAGCCCCAGCATTTT CASSELNSNQPQHF - - TRBJ1-5 TRBV25-1
TGTGCCAGCAGCAAAAGGGACAGCTTCACCGGGGAGCTGTTTTTT CASSKRDSFTGELFF - TRBD1 TRBJ2-2 TRBV7-3
TGTGCCAGCAGCCACAGGGCCAACTCTGGAAACACCATATATTTT CASSHRANSGNTIYF - - TRBJ1-3 TRBV11-2
TGTGCCAGCAGCTTGGGGGGGCCTGGGGCCAACGTCCTGACTTTC CASSLGGPGANVLTF - - TRBJ2-6 TRBV11-3
TGTGCCAGCAGGATCCTTACAACTATTACAGGGGACCTATCCTACAATGAGCAGTTCTTC CASRILTTITGDLSYNEQFF - TRBD1 TRBJ2-1 TRBV28
TGCGCCAGCAGTGAATCATCCTCTGGAAACACCATATATTTT CASSESSSGNTIYF few - TRBJ1-3 TRBV10-1
TGTGCCAGCTCAGGAACAGGAAAGAACACTGAAGCTTTCTTT CASSGTGKNTEAFF - - TRBJ1-1 TRBV18
TGTGCCAGCAGTTACTCCGGACTAGCGGGAGTAAAGACCCAGTACTTC CASSYSGLAGVKTQYF - TRBD2 TRBJ2-5 TRBV6-5
TGTGCCAGCAGTTTACTCGGGATTTACAATGAGCAGTTCTTC CASSLLGIYNEQFF - - TRBJ2-1 TRBV28
TGTGCCAGCAGTTACTCGGGCCTATTGAACACCGGGGAGCTGTTTTTT CASSYSGLLNTGELFF - - TRBJ2-2 TRBV6-6
TGTGCCAGCAGCCACGGACAGATCTATGGCTACACCTTC CASSHGQIYGYTF - - TRBJ1-2 TRBV3-1/TRBV3-2
TGTGCCAGCAGCCAACGGACTAGCGGGGGGGTGGATGAGCAGTTCTTC CASSQRTSGGVDEQFF - TRBD2 TRBJ2-1 TRBV4-2
TGTGCCAGCAGCTTAGGGCAGGGCTCCTATAATTCACCCCTCCACTTT CASSLGQGSYNSPLHF - - TRBJ1-6 TRBV5-6
TGCGCCAGCAGCCTAGGGGGAGGACTACAATACGAGCAGTACTTC CASSLGGGLQYEQYF - - TRBJ2-7 TRBV5-1
TGTGCCAGCCTTCCTAGCGGGAAAGTCACAGATACGCAGTATTTT CASLPSGKVTDTQYF - TRBD2 TRBJ2-3 TRBV28
TGTGCCAGCAGCCGGACTAGCGCGTGGCAAGAGACCCAGTACTTC CASSRTSAWQETQYF - TRBD2 TRBJ2-5 TRBV4-2
TGTGCCAGCAGCTTAGCCGGGTTAATTGATGAGCAGTTCTTC CASSLAGLIDEQFF - - TRBJ2-1 TRBV7-9
TGCAGTGCTAGTGCCAAGAGACTTTTCACTGAAGCTTTCTTT CSASAKRLFTEAFF - - TRBJ1-1 TRBV20-1
TGCAGCGTTGATAAGGCCGGGGCGAACACTGAAGCTTTCTTT CSVDKAGANTEAFF - - TRBJ1-1 TRBV29-1
TGTGCCAGCAGTTTCTCGGTAGCGATGGGCACAGATACGCAGTATTTT CASSFSVAMGTDTQYF - - TRBJ2-3 TRBV6-5
TGTGCCAGTAGGGGCGGATACTACGAGCAGTACTTC CASRGGYYEQYF - - TRBJ2-7 TRBV19
TGCGCCAGCAGCCCGGGACTGTTGAACACTGAAGCTTTCTTT CASSPGLLNTEAFF - - TRBJ1-1 TRBV4-3
TGTGCCAGCAGCTTAGGGATGATACAGAGGAACACTGAAGCTTTCTTT CASSLGMIQRNTEAFF - - TRBJ1-1 TRBV7-9
TGTGCCAGCAGTGCCGGAAGGGGAGTTTCTTATAATTCACCCCTCCACTTT CASSAGRGVSYNSPLHF - - TRBJ1-6 TRBV6-1
TGCGCCAGCAGCCAACTTAGCGGGGGGCGTGGGAATGAGCAGTTCTTC CASSQLSGGRGNEQFF - TRBD2 TRBJ2-1 TRBV4-1
TGTGCCAGCGGCCAAGGGGTTGGGACCGGGGAGCTGTTTTTT CASGQGVGTGELFF - - TRBJ2-2 TRBV9
TGTGCCAGCAGCGAACTGACAGGGCTTAACTATGGCTACACCTTC CASSELTGLNYGYTF - TRBD1 TRBJ1-2 TRBV7-9
TGTGCCAGCAGTTTCCTGGGGAACCAAGAGACCCAGTACTTC CASSFLGNQETQYF - - TRBJ2-5 TRBV27
TGTGCCAGCAGTCGGGGAGCCCTTAAGCCCCCCTACGAGCAGTACTTC CASSRGALKPPYEQYF - - TRBJ2-7 TRBV14
TGTGCCAGTAGTATAGCCCCTGACTACGAGCAGTACTTC CASSIAPDYEQYF - - TRBJ2-7 TRBV19
TGTGCCACCAGTGACGAGCGGGGGACTAGCACAGATACGCAGTATTTT CATSDERGTSTDTQYF - TRBD2 TRBJ2-3 TRBV24-1
TGCGCCAGCAGCCACTACAGGGGAGCGGCTCAGCCCCAGCATTTT CASSHYRGAAQPQHF - TRBD1 TRBJ1-5 TRBV4-1
TGTGCCACCCACATGAAAGATAGGGGATCACCCCTCCACTTT CATHMKDRGSPLHF few - TRBJ1-6 TRBV5-4
TGTGCCAGCAGCTTCGGGGGGAGCACAGATACGCAGTATTTT CASSFGGSTDTQYF - TRBD2 TRBJ2-3 TRBV11-1
TGTGCCAGCAGTGAATCGATCACGGGGGCTGTCTATGGCTACACCTTC CASSESITGAVYGYTF - - TRBJ1-2 TRBV6-1